The 26 T cell receptor beta chains reported below all come from one sample, sequenced in a study of Graves' ophthalmopathy and Graves' hyperthyroidism. TCR beta CDR3 amplification used RNA transcripts. Second-round multiplex PCR came after a first-round RT-PCR that employed HTBI primers. TCRdb re-called the multiplex PCR reads through MiXCR, storing one row per CDR3 protein. Of 200,000 to 250,000 distinct CDR3 sequences listed, roughly 21% were seen once; the top ten hold roughly 39%. What was sequenced was peripheral blood. The receptors originated from a woman aged 50 to 60 with Graves' ophthalmopathy.

This chain connects TRBV12-3 or TRBV12-4 to TRBJ2-4; tentative D call: TRBD1 (6 bases). The CDR3 is 12 amino acids. V was pared by 3 bases and J by 8 bases, with 8 bases between. The chain's CDR3 is CASSFPGDIQYF. In DNA form, the CDR3 reads TGTGCCAGCAGTTTCCCAGGGGACATTCAGTACTTC.

This clonotype has at least ten counts. The CDR3 reads CASRTTGSGRGYTF. In DNA form, the CDR3 reads TGTGCCAGCAGAACGACAGGGTCCGGTCGAGGCTACACCTTC. The chain is built from TRBV12-3 or TRBV12-4 and TRBJ1-2; TRBD1 agrees at 7 bases. The CDR3 has 14 amino acids. J gave up 8 bases and V 6 bases, and 12 bases lay outside the gene matches.

This clonotype was found a few times. The chain couples TRBV11-3 to TRBJ2-5; 11 bases map to TRBD2. After removal of 3 bases from V and 5 bases from J, the junction contained 5 bases not matched to a gene. Germline lookup yields CDR1 SGHNT and CDR2 YENEEA. The CDR3 is 15 amino acids. The CDR3 is CASSFTSGRGETQYF. The CDR3 DNA is TGTGCCAGCAGCTTTACTAGCGGGAGAGGCGAGACCCAGTACTTC.

This clonotype was seen repeatedly, ten times or more. The rearrangement uses TRBV5-1 and TRBJ2-7, with unresolved D. This CDR3 is 12 amino acids long. The germline CDR1 and CDR2 sequences are SGHRS and YFSETQ. Trimming shortened V by 1 base and J by 10 bases, and 12 bases separated the two germline ends. The CDR3 DNA sequence: TGCGCCAGCAGCTTGCCTGGACCTGAACAGTACTTC. This sequence encodes CASSLPGPEQYF.

This chain uses TRBV5-1 with TRBJ2-5; D ambiguous. V lost 0 bases to trimming and J lost 1 base, with 10 bases between them. This CDR3 has 15 residues. The germline gives CDR1 SGHRS, CDR2 YFSETQ. The CDR3 bases are TGCGCCAGCAGCTTGGGCGCGGCGGCCCAAGAGACCCAGTACTTC. The encoded protein is CASSLGAAAQETQYF. The entire variable domain, with the rest obtained from reference TRBV5-1 and TRBJ2-5, is as follows: KAGVTQTPRYLIKTRGQQVTLSCSPISGHRSVSWYQQTPGQGLQFLFEYFSETQRNKGNFPGRFSGRQFSNSRSEMNVSTLELGDSALYLCASSLGAAAQETQYFGPGTRLLVL.

V gene TRBV7-6 combines with J gene TRBJ2-7; no firm D call. V was clipped by 3 bases and J by 7 bases, with 22 bases between them. Germline loops: CDR1 SGHVS, CDR2 FNYEAQ. This CDR3 has 16 amino acids. CDR3 DNA: TGTGCCAGCAGCTTGAGGCCGTTGGGGTCTCAAGGGGAGCAGTACTTC. Translation: CASSLRPLGSQGEQYF. Full variable domain (rest looked up from reference TRBV7-6 and TRBJ2-7): GAGVSQSPRYKVTKRGQDVALRCDPISGHVSLYWYRQALGQGPEFLTYFNYEAQQDKSGLPNDRFSAERPEGSISTLTIQRTEQRDSAMYRCASSLRPLGSQGEQYFGPGTRLTVT.

In this sample, this clonotype turned up a few times. The chain carries TRBV11-2 and TRBJ2-6, with no clear D. CDR1 and CDR2 (germline): SGHAT, FQNNGV. V dropped 3 bases and J dropped 2 bases, with 14 bases sitting between them. The CDR3 spans 17 residues. CDR3 amino acids: CASSFRAQVAGANVLTF. CDR3 sequence (DNA): TGTGCCAGCAGCTTCCGGGCGCAAGTCGCTGGGGCCAACGTCCTGACTTTC.

This clonotype occurred many times. This chain connects TRBV7-9 to TRBJ2-5, with D perhaps being TRBD1 or TRBD2 (5 bases each). The CDR3 covers 14 residues. Between the trimmed V and J ends, which lost 3 bases and 2 bases, there was a span of 10 bases. The V gene's germline CDR1 is SEHNR and CDR2 FQNEAQ (reference sequence). Here the CDR3 DNA reads TGTGCCAGCAGCTTTGAGGGGCGACAAGAGACCCAGTACTTC. It codes for CASSFEGRQETQYF.

This clonotype was counted ten times or more. This chain uses TRBV7-2 with TRBJ2-4; D remains ambiguous. CDR1 and CDR2 (germline): SGHTA, FQGNSA. The CDR3 consists of 12 residues. V dropped 1 base and J dropped 8 bases, with 6 bases sitting between them. The CDR3 DNA reads TGTGCCAGCAGCTTAGGGTGGGACATTCAGTACTTC. It codes for CASSLGWDIQYF.

The chain employs TRBV19 and TRBJ2-5; D is tentatively TRBD1 or TRBD2 (5 bases each). V lost 1 base and J lost 4, with 13 bases in between. This CDR3 has 15 residues. Germline loops: CDR1 LNHDA, CDR2 SQIVND (reference sequence). The CDR3 coding sequence is TGTGCCAGTAGTATAGGGAATGAGAGGGGAGAGACCCAGTACTTC. It translates to CASSIGNERGETQYF. The whole variable domain, filled in from reference TRBV19 and TRBJ2-5, reads DGGITQSPKYLFRKEGQNVTLSCEQNLNHDAMYWYRQDPGQGLRLIYYSQIVNDFQKGDIAEGYSVSREKKESFPLTVTSAQKNPTAFYLCASSIGNERGETQYFGPGTRLLVL.

There are many counts of this clonotype. The V gene is TRBV6-1, the J gene TRBJ2-7; the match to TRBD2 covers 8 bases. The CDR3 runs to 13 residues. Germline V CDR1 and CDR2: MNHNS, SASEGT. V trimming: 10 bases; J trimming: 0 bases; junction bases outside the gene matches: 5. The CDR3 nucleotides are TGTGCCACGCGAGCGGGAGCCTCCTACGAGCAGTACTTC. The encoded protein is CATRAGASYEQYF.

V gene TRBV6-5 combines with J gene TRBJ1-1, with D hard to call. V was trimmed by 2 bases and J by 0 bases, leaving 10 bases between them. The germline V gene encodes CDR1 MNHEY and CDR2 SVGAGI. The CDR3 is made up of 15 amino acids. The CDR3 sequence is CASSYDAEMNTEAFF. DNA for the CDR3: TGTGCCAGCAGTTACGACGCGGAAATGAACACTGAAGCTTTCTTT.

The CDR3 region has the DNA TGTGCCAGCGATAGGACCGGGACCGCTCCCATGAACACTGAAGCTTTCTTT. Its translation: CASDRTGTAPMNTEAFF. This chain connects TRBV6-1 to TRBJ1-1; D is perhaps TRBD1 (5 bases). The CDR3 runs to 17 residues. The V gene lost 8 bases and the J gene lost 0 bases, with 22 bases spanning the gap. Germline CDR1 is MNHNS and CDR2 is SASEGT.

This clonotype was recorded at least ten times. DNA for the CDR3: TGTGCCAGCAGTTTCGCAGAATACACTGAAGCTTTCTTT. The encoded protein is CASSFAEYTEAFF. The V gene is TRBV28, the J gene TRBJ1-1; D gene uncertain. Germline V gene sequence: CDR1 MDHEN, CDR2 SYDVKM. With 3 bases removed from V and 3 bases from J, the gap between germline ends came to 8 bases. The CDR3 is made up of 13 amino acids.

This clonotype came up many times. The chain carries TRBV27 and TRBJ2-4; possibly TRBD2 for D (6 bases). CDR1 is MNHEY, CDR2 SMNVEV, per germline (reference sequence). Trimming shortened V by 5 bases and J by 5 bases, and 25 bases separated the two germline ends. This CDR3 is 18 amino acids long. CDR3 coding DNA: TGTGCCAGCAGTCCCCCCGGAGGGCACGTCGCGTTAGAAAACATTCAGTACTTC. Its translation is CASSPPGGHVALENIQYF.

At least ten counts were recorded for this clonotype. The rearrangement uses TRBV2 and TRBJ2-7; D is possibly TRBD2 (6 bases). The CDR3 contains 14 residues. V was trimmed by 5 bases and J by 2 bases, leaving 13 bases between them. Germline CDR1 is SNHLY and CDR2 is FYNNEI. The CDR3 protein is CASSLGLRAYEQYF. Here the CDR3 DNA reads TGTGCCAGCAGTCTGGGACTGCGTGCCTACGAGCAGTACTTC.

This clonotype was recorded many times. CDR3 amino acids: CSARDSGLAGDTGELFF. Written as DNA, the CDR3 is TGCAGTGCTAGAGACTCCGGACTAGCGGGAGACACCGGGGAGCTGTTTTTT. V and J are TRBV20-1 and TRBJ2-2; 13 bases map to TRBD2. The length of the CDR3 is 17 residues. Germline CDR1 reads DFQATT; CDR2 reads SNEGSKA (reference sequence). V lost 0 bases, J lost 3 bases, and 4 bases stayed unmatched.

This clonotype was recorded many times. The CDR3 region is CAGTSAGTQYF. CDR3 coding DNA: TGTGCCGGGACCTCGGCGGGGACCCAGTACTTC. The J gene is TRBJ2-5, the V gene TRBV2; D possibly matches TRBD1 or TRBD2 (5 bases each). With 11 bases removed from V and 7 bases from J, the gap between germline ends came to 14 bases. Germline V gene data show CDR1 as SNHLY and CDR2 as FYNNEI. This CDR3 is built from 11 residues. Full variable domain (remainder filled in from reference TRBV2 and TRBJ2-5): EPEVTQTPSHQVTQMGQEVILRCVPISNHLYFYWYRQILGQKVEFLVSFYNNEISEKSEIFDDQFSVERPDGSNFTLKIRSTKLEDSAMYFCAGTSAGTQYFGPGTRLLVL.

The rearrangement joins TRBV5-5 to TRBJ1-2; the D gene is possibly TRBD1 (5 bases). The V gene's germline CDR1 is SGHKS and CDR2 YYEKEE (reference sequence). With 3 bases removed from V and 2 bases from J, the gap between germline ends came to 11 bases. This CDR3 spans 14 amino acids. The CDR3 reads CASSSPQGNYGYTF. Written as DNA, the CDR3 is TGTGCCAGCAGCTCCCCGCAGGGCAACTATGGCTACACCTTC.

This clonotype was recorded at least ten times. The rearrangement joins TRBV24-1 to TRBJ2-5; D is unclear. Trimming removed 5 bases from V and 4 bases from J, with 4 bases in between. CDR1 and CDR2 from the germline V gene are KGHDR and SFDVKD. The CDR3 consists of 11 residues. For the CDR3, the DNA is TGTGCCACCAGTGTTGGAGAGACCCAGTACTTC. Residues: CATSVGETQYF.

There are many counts of this clonotype. This chain joins TRBV12-3 or TRBV12-4 and TRBJ1-1; D remains unclear. Trimming removed 4 bases from V and 1 base from J, with 1 base in between. The length of the CDR3 is 11 residues. This CDR3 reads CASSWNTEAFF. CDR3 nucleotides: TGTGCCAGCAGTTGGAACACTGAAGCTTTCTTT.

There are many counts of this clonotype. The genes are TRBV28 and TRBJ1-5, with TRBD1 matching over 9 bases. Germline lookup yields CDR1 MDHEN and CDR2 SYDVKM. The V and J ends lost 5 bases and 5 bases, in that order; junction bases with no gene match: 7. The CDR3 is made up of 15 amino acids. The DNA for the CDR3 is TGTGCCAGCAGTGAGATGACAGGGGGTGATCAGCCCCAGCATTTT. Its protein is CASSEMTGGDQPQHF.

This clonotype has at least ten counts. This chain uses TRBV6-1 with TRBJ1-1; the D is unclear. Trimming pared 11 bases from V and 7 bases from J, leaving 23 bases between. Germline V gene lookup returns CDR1 MNHNS and CDR2 SASEGT. The CDR3 has 14 amino acids. This CDR3 is CALKESVGASEAFF. For the CDR3, the DNA is TGTGCCCTAAAAGAATCTGTGGGTGCTAGTGAAGCTTTCTTT.

This clonotype was seen a handful of times. The V call is TRBV5-1, the J call TRBJ1-2; D is perhaps TRBD1 (6 bases). The CDR3 runs 13 residues. V was pared by 0 bases and J by 8 bases, with 11 bases between. Per germline, CDR1 SGHRS and CDR2 YFSETQ. CDR3 loop: CASSLEGVLGYTF. CDR3 nucleotides: TGCGCCAGCAGCTTGGAGGGGGTGCTAGGCTACACCTTC.

This clonotype has a count of ten or more. The chain employs TRBV4-1 and TRBJ1-1; D call uncertain. V dropped 2 bases and J dropped 6 bases, with 7 bases sitting between them. Germline V gene data show CDR1 as MGHRA and CDR2 as YSYEKL. The CDR3 runs 12 residues. CDR3 bases: TGCGCCAGCAGCCAACCGGGTTCTGAAGCTTTCTTT. The encoded protein is CASSQPGSEAFF.

This clonotype was observed a few times. This chain connects TRBV3-1 to TRBJ1-5; D is ambiguous. Germline values: CDR1 LGHDT, CDR2 YNNKEL (reference sequence). Trimming stripped 0 bases from V and 9 bases from J, with 9 bases between. The CDR3 contains 13 residues. The CDR3 loop is CASSQDGLLPQHF. The CDR3 nucleotides read TGTGCCAGCAGCCAAGATGGTTTATTGCCCCAGCATTTT.